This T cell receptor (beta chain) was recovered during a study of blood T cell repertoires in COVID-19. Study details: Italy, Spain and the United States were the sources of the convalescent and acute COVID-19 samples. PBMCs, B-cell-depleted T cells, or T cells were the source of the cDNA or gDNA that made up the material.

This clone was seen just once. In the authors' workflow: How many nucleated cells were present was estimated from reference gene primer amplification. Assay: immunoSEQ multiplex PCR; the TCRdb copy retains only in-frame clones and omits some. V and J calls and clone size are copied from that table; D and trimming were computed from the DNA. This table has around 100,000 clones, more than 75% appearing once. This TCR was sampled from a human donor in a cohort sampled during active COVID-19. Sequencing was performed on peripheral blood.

CDR3 nucleotide sequence: TGCGCCAGCAGCCTCCATCCGGGACTAGCGGGGGGGCTAGGAGATACGCAGTATTTT. This sequence encodes CASSLHPGLAGGLGDTQYF. The chain joins TRBV4-1 to TRBJ2-3; TRBD2 aligns across 16 bases. CDR1 MGHRA and CDR2 YSYEKL come from the germline V gene. The CDR3 has 19 residues. Trimming at V came to 4 bases and at J to 5 bases, leaving 12 bases not matched to a gene.